Following are 30 T cell receptor beta chains from one sample sequenced in a study of OX40 agonist ivuxolimab in advanced cancers. The data were produced by immunoSEQ multiplex PCR, yet TCRdb's version contains in-frame clones alone and is incomplete. The sample yields under 85,000 clones, around 93% seen once. The sample consisted of CD4+ or CD8+ T cells sorted from blood, taken in a trial of the OX40 agonist ivuxolimab. The origin of the receptors is an adult with an advanced solid tumor such as melanoma, head and neck, liver or kidney cancer.

This rearrangement joins TRBV11-2 to TRBJ2-7; TRBD2 is a possible D gene (6 bases). Between the trimmed V and J ends, which lost 0 bases and 4 bases, there was a span of 16 bases. The CDR3 has 16 amino acids. CDR1 and CDR2 (germline): SGHAT, FQNNGV. The CDR3 region is CASSLEAGGPWYEQYF. CDR3 bases: TGTGCCAGCAGCTTAGAAGCGGGTGGCCCCTGGTACGAGCAGTACTTC.

The chain is built from TRBV21-1 and TRBJ1-2. TRBV21-1 is marked as a pseudogene. The CDR3 loop spans 16 amino acids. CDR3 sequence reads: CASSKEPGKYLKGYTF. The CDR3, as DNA: TGTGCCAGCAGCAAAGAACCGGGCAAATACCTAAAAGGCTACACCTTC.

J is TRBJ1-1 and V is TRBV5-1, with a weak D call TRBD1 (6 bases). CDR3 length: 14 amino acids. Germline values: CDR1 SGHRS, CDR2 YFSETQ. V was cut by 4 bases and J by 7 bases, with 17 bases left in between. The CDR3 DNA is TGCGCCAGCAGCACGGGGGCGGCGAACGGTGAAGCTTTCTTT. It encodes CASSTGAANGEAFF.

The J gene is TRBJ1-2, the V gene TRBV6-5; a possible D gene is TRBD1 (6 bases). This CDR3 has 13 residues. Between the trimmed V and J ends, which lost 6 bases and 4 bases, there was a span of 12 bases. In germline, CDR1 is MNHEY, CDR2 SVGAGI. The CDR3 region has the DNA TGTGCCAGCAGCCGTGGGGACACCTATGGCTACACCTTC. Amino acid sequence: CASSRGDTYGYTF.

This chain uses TRBV5-4 with TRBJ2-7; D not resolved. In germline, CDR1 is SGHNT, CDR2 YYREEE (reference sequence). The V end was cut by 2 bases, the J end by 6 bases, with 9 bases between. The CDR3 runs 12 residues. CDR3 nucleotides: TGTGCCAGCAGCTTAGGTTCTGCCGAGCAGTACTTC. Protein product: CASSLGSAEQYF.

J is TRBJ1-2 and V is TRBV6-5; perhaps TRBD1 as D (5 bases). The CDR3 covers 14 residues. Germline assignment: CDR1 MNHEY and CDR2 SVGAGI. The germline V and J ends were trimmed by 4 bases and 6 bases, with 15 bases remaining between them. The CDR3 spells CASSFAQGLDGYTF. The CDR3 region has the DNA TGTGCCAGCAGTTTTGCGCAGGGTCTGGATGGCTACACCTTC.

A note on this clone: The junction departs from germline at one end; a sequencing error may be responsible. The chain is built from TRBV7-8 and TRBJ2-1; 9 nucleotides line up with TRBD2. The CDR3 runs to 14 residues. CDR1 SGHVS and CDR2 FQNEAQ come from the germline V gene. The CDR3, as DNA: TGTGCCAGCAGCTCCACCGGGAGACCGGGACTAGCTCTCTTC. It is translated as CASSSTGRPGLALF.

The J gene is TRBJ2-2, the V gene TRBV7-6, with 8 bases lining up with TRBD1. V was clipped by 3 bases and J by 0 bases; unmatched bases: 0. Germline CDR1 is SGHVS and CDR2 is FNYEAQ. The length of the CDR3 is 15 residues. CDR3 in DNA: TGTGCCAGCAGCTTGACAGGGGCGAACACCGGGGAGCTGTTTTTT. It specifies CASSLTGANTGELFF.

The CDR3 protein is CASSTSSSGNSPLHF. CDR3 nucleotides: TGTGCCAGCAGTACCTCATCGTCGGGGAATTCACCCCTCCACTTT. The chain combines TRBV6-5 with TRBJ1-6; D is uncertain. CDR1 is MNHEY and CDR2 is SVGAGI in the germline V gene. The CDR3 runs to 15 residues. V was pared by 5 bases and J by 7 bases, with 15 bases between.

In its sample, this clone was seen once. The chain links TRBV19 to TRBJ1-2, with D unresolved. Trimming removed 7 bases from V and 8 bases from J, with 20 bases in between. In germline, CDR1 is LNHDA, CDR2 SQIVND (reference sequence). The CDR3 extends over 14 amino acids. CDR3 residues: CASNTPRASRGYTF. The CDR3 DNA follows: TGTGCCAGTAACACCCCACGGGCCTCTCGAGGCTACACCTTC.

This clone was seen once. The chain carries TRBV28 and TRBJ2-7; TRBD2 matches 7 bases. The CDR3 covers 14 residues. V was pared by 4 bases and J by 4 bases, with 7 bases of the junction left unmatched. Germline V gene lookup returns CDR1 MDHEN and CDR2 SYDVKM. The CDR3 region is CASSSPGREYEQYF. The CDR3 DNA is TGTGCCAGCAGTTCCCCAGGGCGGGAGTACGAGCAGTACTTC.

The rearrangement uses TRBV7-3 and TRBJ2-3; TRBD2 agrees at 12 bases. CDR1 and CDR2 from the germline V gene are SGHTA and FQGTGA. J lost 11 bases, V lost 5 bases, and 11 bases had no gene match. The CDR3 is made up of 15 amino acids. CDR3 DNA: TGTGCCAGCAGCCCCAACCTAGCGGGAGGGCAGGAGCAGTATTTT. It translates to CASSPNLAGGQEQYF.

There are a few counts of this clone. V is TRBV7-9 and J is TRBJ1-3; D unclear. Germline CDR1 and CDR2: SEHNR and FQNEAQ (reference sequence). This CDR3 is built from 15 residues. V lost 4 bases and J lost 0, with 10 bases in between. CDR3 residues: CASSSGGVSGNTIYF. The CDR3 nucleotides read TGTGCCAGCAGCTCAGGCGGGGTCTCTGGAAACACCATATATTTT.

The J gene is TRBJ2-7, the V gene TRBV11-2, with D unresolved. The V end lost 1 base, the J end lost 3 bases, and 13 bases lay between the germline ends. CDR3 length: 15 residues. Germline V gene sequence: CDR1 SGHAT, CDR2 FQNNGV. The CDR3 here is CASSLVTQTYYEQYF. DNA for the CDR3: TGTGCCAGCAGCTTAGTGACCCAAACTTACTACGAGCAGTACTTC.

The chain uses TRBV28 and TRBJ2-1, with D perhaps given as TRBD1 or TRBD2 (6 bases each). Trimming left V 5 bases short and J 5 bases short, with 16 bases between. CDR1 and CDR2 from the germline V gene are MDHEN and SYDVKM. This CDR3 comprises 15 residues. The CDR3 protein is CASSPGGGGNNEQFF. CDR3 DNA sequence: TGTGCCAGCAGTCCCGGGGGCGGAGGGAACAATGAGCAGTTCTTC.

The chain uses TRBV9 and TRBJ2-2; 10 bases align to TRBD2. In germline, CDR1 is SGDLS, CDR2 YYNGEE. The CDR3 runs 18 residues. The trim removed 3 bases at V and 0 bases at J, leaving 8 bases unmatched. CDR3 amino acids: CASSGRRAGGPNTGELFF. CDR3 DNA: TGTGCCAGCAGCGGTAGGAGAGCGGGAGGGCCGAACACCGGGGAGCTGTTTTTT.

The chain couples TRBV5-4 to TRBJ1-2; 8 nucleotides line up with TRBD1. The V segment lost 4 bases and the J segment 7 bases; nucleotides outside the gene matches: 9. The CDR3 runs to 14 residues. CDR1 SGHNT and CDR2 YYREEE come from the germline V gene (reference sequence). This CDR3 reads CASSSPDRVRGYTF. The CDR3 nucleotides are TGTGCCAGCAGCAGCCCGGACAGGGTGCGTGGCTACACCTTC. Full variable domain (remainder filled in from reference TRBV5-4 and TRBJ1-2): ETGVTQSPTHLIKTRGQQVTLRCSSQSGHNTVSWYQQALGQGPQFIFQYYREEENGRGNFPPRFSGLQFPNYSSELNVNALELDDSALYLCASSSPDRVRGYTFGSGTRLTVV.

J is TRBJ2-7 and V is TRBV20-1, with TRBD2 matching over 7 bases. V lost 7 bases, J lost 3 bases, and 3 bases stayed unmatched. The CDR3 runs 11 residues. Germline V gene lookup returns CDR1 DFQATT and CDR2 SNEGSKA (reference sequence). The CDR3 spells CSGGSNYEQYF. In DNA form, the CDR3 reads TGCAGTGGCGGGAGTAACTACGAGCAGTACTTC.

This clone has more than one count but fewer than ten. V gene TRBV2 combines with J gene TRBJ2-7; 7 bases map to TRBD1. Germline trimming cut 4 bases from V and 5 bases from J; bases unmatched to any gene: 11. The CDR3 runs 15 residues. Germline CDR1 SNHLY, CDR2 FYNNEI. The CDR3 DNA follows: TGTGCCAGCAGTGTTTCCACAGGGGCTCTTCACGAGCAGTACTTC. Translation: CASSVSTGALHEQYF.

The J gene is TRBJ2-5, the V gene TRBV28, with 8 bases aligning to TRBD2. This CDR3 is 14 amino acids long. Trimming at V came to 9 bases and at J to 5 bases, leaving 11 bases not matched to a gene. Germline CDR1 is MDHEN and CDR2 is SYDVKM. The CDR3 spells CASSGIGGRETQYF. The CDR3 coding sequence is TGTGCCAGTAGCGGGATTGGTGGTCGGGAGACCCAGTACTTC.

This sequence joins TRBV30 and TRBJ2-1, with a possible D match to TRBD2 (6 bases). CDR1 GTSNPN and CDR2 SVGIG come from the germline V gene (reference sequence). The CDR3 extends over 11 amino acids. Here the CDR3 reads CGVAEYNEQFF. CDR3 DNA sequence: TGTGGAGTAGCGGAATACAATGAGCAGTTCTTC.

The chain carries TRBV5-1 and TRBJ2-1; a possible D gene is TRBD2 (5 bases). This CDR3 is built from 16 residues. The V end lost 6 bases, the J end lost 6 bases, and 22 bases lay between the germline ends. Germline CDR1 and CDR2: SGHRS and YFSETQ. The CDR3 DNA sequence: TGCGCCAGCAAGGACGGACGCGGAGGTAGGGTCAATGAGCAGTTCTTC. Protein product: CASKDGRGGRVNEQFF.

This clone was seen just once. V gene TRBV5-6 combines with J gene TRBJ1-1; TRBD1 agrees at 7 bases. The germline gives CDR1 SGHDT, CDR2 YYEEEE. Losses at the gene ends were 3 bases for V and 0 bases for J; bases not matched to a gene: 11. This CDR3 contains 17 residues. In nucleotides, the CDR3 is TGTGCCAGCAGCTCCAGTAGGACCAGGGGGATGAACACTGAAGCTTTCTTT. Encoded protein: CASSSSRTRGMNTEAFF.

V gene TRBV5-6 combines with J gene TRBJ2-1; no reliable D call. V was cut by 3 bases and J by 11 bases, with 15 bases left in between. The CDR3 runs 13 residues. The germline V gene encodes CDR1 SGHDT and CDR2 YYEEEE. The CDR3 is CASSSRTPLKQFF. The DNA for the CDR3 is TGTGCCAGCAGCTCGAGAACCCCTCTAAAGCAGTTCTTC. Variable domain in full (rest from reference TRBV5-6 and TRBJ2-1): DAGVTQSPTHLIKTRGQQVTLRCSPKSGHDTVSWYQQALGQGPQFIFQYYEEEERQRGNFPDRFSGHQFPNYSSELNVNALLLGDSALYLCASSSRTPLKQFFGPGTRLTVL.

The V gene is TRBV5-6, the J gene TRBJ1-3; D may be TRBD1 (5 bases). Trimming removed 0 bases from V and 2 bases from J, with 15 bases in between. The CDR3 is made up of 17 amino acids. The germline CDR1 and CDR2 sequences are SGHDT and YYEEEE. Here the CDR3 reads CASSLVRQGNAGNTIYF. The CDR3 DNA sequence: TGTGCCAGCAGCTTGGTTCGGCAGGGAAACGCTGGAAACACCATATATTTT.

The chain is built from TRBV4-1 and TRBJ1-4; TRBD1 aligns across 10 bases. The CDR3 length is 15 residues. CDR1 MGHRA and CDR2 YSYEKL come from the germline V gene. J was trimmed by 7 bases and V by 1 base; bases with no gene match: 3. The CDR3, as DNA: TGCGCCAGCAGCCAAGCCGGGACAGGGGTTGAAAAACTGTTTTTT. Its translation: CASSQAGTGVEKLFF.

The chain joins TRBV6-5 to TRBJ1-1; TRBD1 matches 7 bases. V trimming: 5 bases; J trimming: 3 bases; junction bases outside the gene matches: 9. Germline assignment: CDR1 MNHEY and CDR2 SVGAGI. The CDR3 runs 15 residues. The CDR3 region is CASSRQGGGYTEAFF. The DNA for the CDR3 is TGTGCCAGCAGTAGACAGGGCGGGGGGTACACTGAAGCTTTCTTT.

V gene TRBV19 combines with J gene TRBJ2-2, with a weak D call TRBD1 (6 bases). Germline lookup yields CDR1 LNHDA and CDR2 SQIVND (reference sequence). There are 19 residues in the CDR3. V lost 6 bases, J lost 4 bases, and 27 bases lay in between. The CDR3: CASSLTLHTGTLGTGELFF. The CDR3 bases are TGTGCCAGTAGCCTAACCCTGCACACCGGGACATTGGGCACCGGGGAGCTGTTTTTT.

The chain uses TRBV19 and TRBJ1-3, with 8 bases lining up with TRBD1. The CDR3 is made up of 13 amino acids. V gave up 6 bases and J gave up 4 bases; unmatched junction bases: 2. Germline V gene sequence: CDR1 LNHDA, CDR2 SQIVND (reference sequence). CDR3 in DNA: TGTGCCAGTAGCACAGGGGGAGGAAACACCATATATTTT. Its protein product is CASSTGGGNTIYF.

The chain recombines TRBV9 with TRBJ2-2, with 7 nucleotides matching TRBD2. The junction had 7 bases not matched to a gene; V was cut back by 0 bases and J by 5 bases. The germline CDR1 and CDR2 sequences are SGDLS and YYNGEE. CDR3 length: 16 residues. Written as DNA, the CDR3 is TGTGCCAGCAGCGTAGTGGCTAGCGGTCAGACCGGGGAGCTGTTTTTT. Translated, it gives CASSVVASGQTGELFF.